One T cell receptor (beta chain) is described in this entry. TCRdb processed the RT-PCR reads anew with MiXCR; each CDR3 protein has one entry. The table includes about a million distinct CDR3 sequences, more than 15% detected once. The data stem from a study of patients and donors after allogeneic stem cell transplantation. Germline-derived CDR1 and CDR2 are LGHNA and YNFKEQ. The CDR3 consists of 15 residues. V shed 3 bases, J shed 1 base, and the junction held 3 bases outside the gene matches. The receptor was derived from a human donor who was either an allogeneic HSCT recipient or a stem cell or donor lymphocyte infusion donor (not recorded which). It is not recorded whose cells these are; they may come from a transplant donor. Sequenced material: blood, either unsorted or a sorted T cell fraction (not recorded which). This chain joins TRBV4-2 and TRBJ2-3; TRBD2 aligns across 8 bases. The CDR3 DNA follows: TGTGCCAGCAGCCATCCGGGACTAGGCACAGATACGCAGTATTTT. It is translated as CASSHPGLGTDTQYF.